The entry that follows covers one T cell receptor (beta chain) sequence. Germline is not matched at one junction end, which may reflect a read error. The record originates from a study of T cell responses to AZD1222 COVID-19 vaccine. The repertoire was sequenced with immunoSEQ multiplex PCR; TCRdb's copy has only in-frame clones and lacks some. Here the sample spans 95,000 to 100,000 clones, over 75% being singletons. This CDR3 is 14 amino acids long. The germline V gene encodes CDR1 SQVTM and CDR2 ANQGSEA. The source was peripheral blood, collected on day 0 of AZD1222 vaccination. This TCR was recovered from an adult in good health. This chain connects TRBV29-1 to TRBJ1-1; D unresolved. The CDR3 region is CHQASPGMNTEAFF. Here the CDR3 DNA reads TGTCACCAAGCAAGTCCGGGCATGAACACTGAAGCTTTCTTT.